This T cell receptor beta chain was found in a study of blood T cell repertoires in COVID-19. Overall study: Both acute and convalescent COVID-19 samples were obtained from the United States, Italy and Spain. PBMCs, B-cell-depleted T cells, or T cells provided the cDNA or gDNA that made up the material.

The CDR3 has 13 residues. V shed 7 bases and J shed 4 bases, with 13 bases lying between them. Original handling: Amplification of reference gene primers was used by the study to estimate nucleated cell counts. The method was immunoSEQ multiplex PCR; TCRdb's version includes in-frame clones alone and lacks a portion of them. That table supplies the V and J calls and clone size; D and trimming were determined from the DNA. In the table there are 100,000 or so clones, roughly nine tenths of which are singletons. The TCR was taken from a man aged 50-59 years with acute or convalescent COVID-19. The sample taken for sequencing was peripheral blood. The chain recombines TRBV23-1 with TRBJ1-2; D may be TRBD1 (6 bases). Being an ORF, TRBV23-1 has a function that is uncertain. This CDR3 is CASKDRGSYGYTF. The CDR3 bases are TGCGCCAGCAAAGATAGGGGGAGCTATGGCTACACCTTC.